What follows are 11 T cell receptor beta chains derived from one specimen sequenced in a study of blood T cells in healthy people across ages. PCR was performed a second time for 7 to 11 cycles using a sample-barcoded 5' primer and a J-beta primer mix. TCRdb reprocessed the 5' RACE reads via MiXCR and lists one record per CDR3 protein. This sample has around 1.5 million distinct CDR3 sequences, with about 43% found just once. The material sequenced was blood. The receptors were sampled from a woman aged 18-29 years in good health.

This rearrangement joins TRBV6-1 to TRBJ2-2; 8 bases agree with TRBD1. Germline trimming cut 5 bases from V and 6 bases from J; bases unmatched to any gene: 5. CDR1 and CDR2 from the germline V gene are MNHNS and SASEGT. The CDR3 spans 14 residues. Here the CDR3 reads CASSTQTGAGELFF. In DNA form, the CDR3 reads TGTGCCAGCAGTACCCAGACAGGGGCCGGGGAGCTGTTTTTT.

This chain joins TRBV14 and TRBJ2-1, with 14 positions matching TRBD2. The V gene end was trimmed by 4 bases and the J gene end by 7 bases; junction bases not matched to a gene: 9. The CDR3 has 17 residues. Germline V lookup: CDR1 SGHDN, CDR2 FVKESK. CDR3 coding DNA: TGTGCCAGCAGCCCCGGGACTAGCGGGAGCTTATGGAATGAGCAGTTCTTC. This sequence encodes CASSPGTSGSLWNEQFF.

V and J are TRBV4-1 and TRBJ2-7, with D maybe TRBD1 (5 bases). Germline V CDR1 and CDR2: MGHRA, YSYEKL. The CDR3 contains 15 residues. The ends were cut back, 0 bases at V and 1 base at J, with 10 bases in the middle. This chain's CDR3 is CASSQEWKGSYEQYF. The CDR3 bases are TGCGCCAGCAGCCAAGAATGGAAGGGGTCCTACGAGCAGTACTTC.

The rearrangement joins TRBV20-1 to TRBJ1-2; TRBD1 aligns across 8 bases. The CDR3 runs 12 residues. In germline, CDR1 is DFQATT, CDR2 SNEGSKA (reference sequence). Trimming cost V 5 bases and J 4 bases; bases outside gene matches: 3. CDR3 sequence (DNA): TGCAGTGCTCCGGACAGGGCCTATGGCTACACCTTC. This gives the protein CSAPDRAYGYTF.

The chain employs TRBV7-2 and TRBJ1-4; D not resolved. CDR3 length equals 15 residues. The germline V gene has CDR1 SGHTA and CDR2 FQGNSA. V was shortened by 2 bases and J by 5 bases, with 12 bases between the two germline ends. The CDR3 DNA reads as TGTGCCAGCAGCTTATCTTGGCCCGGAAATGAAAAACTGTTTTTT. Encoded protein: CASSLSWPGNEKLFF.

The genes are TRBV19 and TRBJ1-1; D may be TRBD1 (5 bases). Germline V CDR1 and CDR2: LNHDA, SQIVND (reference sequence). The length of the CDR3 is 14 residues. V lost 7 bases to trimming and J lost 0 bases, with 12 bases between them. The CDR3: CASTPGDVNTEAFF. CDR3 nucleotide sequence: TGTGCCAGTACCCCGGGGGATGTGAACACTGAAGCTTTCTTT.

This clonotype showed up just a few times. The V and J genes are TRBV9 and TRBJ2-3; 9 bases are shared with TRBD2. Per the germline V gene, CDR1 is SGDLS and CDR2 is YYNGEE. After removal of 4 bases from V and 2 bases from J, the junction contained 5 bases not matched to a gene. This CDR3 is built from 15 residues. CDR3: CASSSAGGFTDTQYF. Written as DNA, the CDR3 is TGTGCCAGCAGCTCAGCGGGGGGTTTCACAGATACGCAGTATTTT. The full variable domain, completed using reference TRBV9 and TRBJ2-3, is DSGVTQTPKHLITATGQRVTLRCSPRSGDLSVYWYQQSLDQGLQFLIQYYNGEERAKGNILERFSAQQFPDLHSELNLSSLELGDSALYFCASSSAGGFTDTQYFGPGTRLTVL.

This clonotype was counted between two and nine times. The V call is TRBV7-9, the J call TRBJ2-7, with TRBD1 identical over 9 bases. The germline gives CDR1 SEHNR, CDR2 FQNEAQ (reference sequence). The CDR3 length is 15 residues. Trimming removed 5 bases from V and 0 bases from J; junction bases left unmatched: 5. CDR3 loop: CASSGDRANSYEQYF. The DNA of the CDR3 is TGTGCCAGCAGCGGGGACAGGGCGAACTCCTACGAGCAGTACTTC.

This chain uses TRBV9 with TRBJ2-7, with 8 bases matching TRBD1. The V gene end was trimmed by 4 bases and the J gene end by 3 bases; junction bases not matched to a gene: 6. The CDR3 contains 14 residues. Germline CDR1 SGDLS, CDR2 YYNGEE. In DNA, the CDR3 is TGTGCCAGCAGCAGACAGGGGATGAGCTACGAGCAGTACTTC. This encodes CASSRQGMSYEQYF.

The chain links TRBV28 to TRBJ1-6; 7 positions agree with TRBD1. Per the germline V gene, CDR1 is MDHEN and CDR2 is SYDVKM. Unmatched junction bases numbered 9, after V lost 7 bases and J lost 9 bases. There are 14 residues in the CDR3. The DNA of the CDR3 is TGTGCCAGCACCCTCACAGGGGAATTTTCACCCCTCCACTTT. Translating gives CASTLTGEFSPLHF.

The rearrangement uses TRBV7-9 and TRBJ1-1; D possibly corresponds to TRBD1 (5 bases). Germline CDR1 reads SEHNR; CDR2 reads FQNEAQ (reference sequence). V was clipped by 1 base and J by 8 bases, with 17 bases between them. The CDR3 is 15 residues long. This CDR3 is CASSLGGVTGVEAFF. CDR3 bases: TGTGCCAGCAGCTTAGGGGGCGTCACAGGAGTAGAAGCTTTCTTT.